This T cell receptor beta chain is drawn from a study of identical twins. Whole-study findings and limits: Where out-of-frame alpha sequences were twin-shared, they showed excess low generation probability.

A word on this clonotype: Its antigen remains unknown.

CDR1 MNHEY and CDR2 SVGEGT come from the germline V gene. There are 13 residues in the CDR3. Trimming stripped 4 bases from V and 2 bases from J, with 9 bases between. TCRdb recomputed calls from the 5' RACE reads with MiXCR, one row per CDR3 protein. This sample carries roughly 710,000 distinct CDR3 sequences, 5.5% to 7.5% of them seen once, and the ten largest clones take approximately 2%. The J gene is TRBJ2-7, the V gene TRBV6-2 or TRBV6-3; no definite D call. The specimen sequenced was naive T cells sorted from blood. The clonotype comes from a man between 18 and 35 years old in good health. The CDR3 DNA follows: TGTGCCAGCAGTTTCCGGCAGGCCTACGAGCAGTACTTC. This translates into CASSFRQAYEQYF.